The 22 T cell receptor beta chains presented below share a single source sample, sequenced in a study of T cells expressing NK-cell markers. One entry per CDR3 protein, without DNA, is what TCRdb gives after re-calling the 5' RACE reads. Recorded here are about 260,000 distinct CDR3 sequences; the top ten clones represent about 4.2%. Sequenced: blood T cells: a sorted CD56 or NKG2C T cell subset, CD4+ or CD8+ T cells, or bulk PBMC T cells (not recorded which). The receptor source for this set is a woman between 18 and 69 years old in good health.

The V and J genes are TRBV5-4 and TRBJ2-3. This CDR3 is 15 amino acids long. Germline V gene sequence: CDR1 SGHNT, CDR2 YYREEE (reference sequence). The CDR3: CASSLPGASTDTQYF.

The chain links TRBV12-3 or TRBV12-4 to TRBJ2-3. CDR3 size: 15 residues. The chain's CDR3 is CASSLAPSSTDTQYF.

CDR3 region: CSAPGLVQETQYF. The chain employs TRBV20-1 and TRBJ2-5; TCRdb lists TRBD1, though no DNA is available to test this call. The germline V gene has CDR1 DFQATT and CDR2 SNEGSKA (reference sequence). CDR3 length: 13 amino acids.

The chain couples TRBV4-1 to TRBJ1-1; as DNA is missing, the TRBD1 call by TCRdb cannot be tested. Germline assignment: CDR1 MGHRA and CDR2 YSYEKL. The CDR3 contains 12 residues. The CDR3 spells CASSQDPREAFF.

This rearrangement joins TRBV4-1 to TRBJ2-3; TCRdb designates TRBD1, a call that cannot be tested without DNA. CDR1 and CDR2 from the germline V gene are MGHRA and YSYEKL. The CDR3 loop spans 16 amino acids. Here the CDR3 reads CASSQDRDRATDTQYF.

The chain couples TRBV20-1 to TRBJ1-4; the TCRdb call, TRBD1, lacks DNA for checking. The CDR3 spans 13 residues. The V gene's germline CDR1 is DFQATT and CDR2 SNEGSKA (reference sequence). The CDR3 protein is CSANRGANEKLFF.

V and J are TRBV18 and TRBJ2-3; with no DNA, the TCRdb D assignment of TRBD1 cannot be verified. The CDR3 is made up of 16 amino acids. Germline assignment: CDR1 KGHSH and CDR2 LQKENI. CDR3 amino acids: CASSDRPQQYTDTQYF.

The chain joins TRBV18 to TRBJ2-5; TCRdb lists TRBD1, though no DNA is available to test this call. There are 13 residues in the CDR3. The germline V gene encodes CDR1 KGHSH and CDR2 LQKENI. CDR3 region: CASSPNGRETQYF.

This chain connects TRBV7-2 to TRBJ1-1; TCRdb's assignment of TRBD1 cannot be checked, as there is no DNA. This CDR3 contains 13 residues. The germline CDR1 and CDR2 sequences are SGHTA and FQGNSA. CDR3 in amino acids: CASSRPGNTEAFF.

CDR3 sequence: CASSPVVVKNGYTF. The genes are TRBV18 and TRBJ1-2. There are 14 residues in the CDR3. Germline values: CDR1 KGHSH, CDR2 LQKENI.

The chain uses TRBV12-3 or TRBV12-4 and TRBJ1-5; the TCRdb call, TRBD1, lacks DNA for checking. The CDR3 is 14 residues long. The CDR3 sequence is CASRHRDLTQPQHF.

This CDR3 is CASSELSAGGDSPLHF. The chain links TRBV25-1 to TRBJ1-6; TCRdb picks TRBD1, but there is no DNA to check that call. CDR1 and CDR2 (germline): MGHDK, SYGVNS. This CDR3 spans 16 amino acids.

J is TRBJ2-1 and V is TRBV4-2; there is no DNA to check the TCRdb D call of TRBD2. Per germline, CDR1 LGHNA and CDR2 YNFKEQ. The CDR3 has 17 amino acids. The CDR3 sequence is CASSQGSGTSGKHEQFF.

The chain couples TRBV29-1 to TRBJ2-7; TCRdb designates TRBD2, a call that cannot be tested without DNA. CDR1 is SQVTM, CDR2 ANQGSEA, per germline. The CDR3 spans 13 residues. The CDR3 protein is CSGGLAGGREQYF.

This chain links TRBV7-2 with TRBJ1-3. CDR3 size: 14 residues. Germline V gene lookup returns CDR1 SGHTA and CDR2 FQGNSA. CDR3: CATQPAGVGNTIYF.

This sequence joins TRBV6-5 and TRBJ2-4; TCRdb's D gene call, TRBD1, goes unchecked for lack of DNA. CDR3 size: 15 residues. Germline V CDR1 and CDR2: MNHEY, SVGAGI. CDR3 protein: CASSSPTGERIIQYF.

V usage is TRBV24-1 and J usage is TRBJ2-2; TCRdb's D call of TRBD2 is untestable without DNA. The CDR3 covers 16 residues. Germline V CDR1 and CDR2: KGHDR, SFDVKD. The CDR3 protein is CATSVAGGGNTGELFF.

The CDR3 sequence: CASRIPGPQAEAFF. The gene calls are TRBV12-3 or TRBV12-4 and TRBJ1-1; without DNA, the TCRdb call of TRBD1 cannot be checked. CDR3 length: 14 amino acids.

The chain links TRBV20-1 to TRBJ2-1; lacking DNA, the TRBD1 call made by TCRdb goes unchecked. CDR3 length: 13 residues. Germline CDR1 and CDR2: DFQATT and SNEGSKA (reference sequence). The CDR3 region is CTVGGSSHNEQFF.

The chain uses TRBV3-1 and TRBJ1-1. The germline V gene encodes CDR1 LGHDT and CDR2 YNNKEL (reference sequence). The CDR3 extends over 14 amino acids. The CDR3 protein is CASSDRLLNTEAFF.

The chain recombines TRBV7-3 with TRBJ2-3; TCRdb's D gene call, TRBD2, goes unchecked for lack of DNA. The CDR3 is 16 amino acids. The germline CDR1 and CDR2 sequences are SGHTA and FQGTGA. CDR3 protein: CASSPTSGGARDTQYF. The full variable domain, its missing parts supplied by reference TRBV7-3 and TRBJ2-3, is GAGVSQTPSNKVTEKGKYVELRCDPISGHTALYWYRQSLGQGPEFLIYFQGTGAADDSGLPNDRFFAVRPEGSVSTLKIQRTERGDSAVYLCASSPTSGGARDTQYFGPGTRLTVL.

V and J are TRBV29-1 and TRBJ2-2. The CDR3 sequence is 13 residues long. From germline, CDR1 is SQVTM and CDR2 ANQGSEA. CDR3 loop: CSVERLAAGELFF.